These T cell receptor beta chains were read from a single sample in a study of blood T cell repertoires in COVID-19. Sequencing was performed with immunoSEQ multiplex PCR; in TCRdb, only in-frame clones are kept and a portion is missing. Of about 220,000 clones listed, around 87% are singletons. The sample consisted of PBMCs or T cells enriched from blood (not recorded which). All receptors come from a man aged 25-40 years who had been exposed to COVID-19. Both conserved end residues are part of each CDR3. Each record gives: V gene, J gene, clone size, D gene, CDR3 protein, CDR3 DNA. The D gene is left open where the match is weak. Size tells how often a clone was seen (once, few, many) or the class of an expanded clone, and some rows leave it out.

v_gene: TRBV4-1; j_gene: TRBJ1-1; abundance: .; d_gene: TRBD1; CDR3aa: CASSRGTANTEAFF; CDR3nt: TGCGCCAGCAGCCGCGGGACAGCAAACACTGAAGCTTTCTTT
v_gene: TRBV10-3; j_gene: TRBJ2-1; abundance: .; d_gene: TRBD2; CDR3aa: CAIARGAGVDEQFF; CDR3nt: TGTGCCATCGCCCGAGGGGCGGGGGTTGATGAGCAGTTCTTC
v_gene: TRBV5-4; j_gene: TRBJ1-2; abundance: .; d_gene: .; CDR3aa: CASRNIDIPDGYTF; CDR3nt: TGTGCCAGCAGGAACATCGACATACCTGACGGCTACACCTTC
v_gene: TRBV19; j_gene: TRBJ1-2; abundance: .; d_gene: .; CDR3aa: CASRTGGSVGYGYTF; CDR3nt: TGTGCCAGCCGTACGGGGGGTTCGGTCGGATATGGCTACACCTTC
v_gene: TRBV19; j_gene: TRBJ1-5; abundance: few; d_gene: .; CDR3aa: CASSTQRQQLGSYSNQPQHF; CDR3nt: TGTGCCAGTAGTACCCAAAGACAGCAACTGGGGTCATATAGCAATCAGCCCCAGCATTTT
v_gene: TRBV27; j_gene: TRBJ1-6; abundance: .; d_gene: .; CDR3aa: CASVRAVGMGSPLHF; CDR3nt: TGTGCCAGCGTCCGGGCCGTCGGGATGGGTTCACCCCTCCACTTT
v_gene: TRBV5-1; j_gene: TRBJ2-5; abundance: .; d_gene: TRBD1; CDR3aa: CASSLDTGEETQYF; CDR3nt: TGCGCCAGCAGCTTGGATACAGGGGAAGAGACCCAGTACTTC
v_gene: TRBV5-1; j_gene: TRBJ1-1; abundance: .; d_gene: .; CDR3aa: CASSLLAGNTEAFF; CDR3nt: TGCGCCAGCAGCTTGTTAGCCGGGAACACTGAAGCTTTCTTT
v_gene: TRBV5-4; j_gene: TRBJ2-5; abundance: .; d_gene: TRBD1; CDR3aa: CASSLRQGAGETQYF; CDR3nt: TGTGCCAGCAGCTTGAGGCAGGGGGCGGGGGAGACCCAGTACTTC
v_gene: TRBV9; j_gene: TRBJ1-1; abundance: .; d_gene: TRBD1; CDR3aa: CASSNGQVKPDTEAFF; CDR3nt: TGTGCCAGCAGCAACGGACAGGTTAAACCCGACACTGAAGCTTTCTTT
v_gene: TRBV12-3/TRBV12-4; j_gene: TRBJ1-1; abundance: .; d_gene: .; CDR3aa: CASSLLMNTEAFF; CDR3nt: TGTGCCAGCAGTTTGTTAATGAACACTGAAGCTTTCTTT
v_gene: TRBV5-1; j_gene: TRBJ1-2; abundance: .; d_gene: .; CDR3aa: CASSFQAANYGYTF; CDR3nt: TGCGCCAGCAGCTTTCAGGCAGCTAACTATGGCTACACCTTC
v_gene: TRBV7-8; j_gene: TRBJ2-7; abundance: .; d_gene: .; CDR3aa: CASSRSRIYEQYF; CDR3nt: TGTGCCAGCAGCCGAAGCAGGATCTACGAGCAGTACTTC
v_gene: TRBV4-1; j_gene: TRBJ2-7; abundance: .; d_gene: TRBD2; CDR3aa: CASSQELARGSEQYF; CDR3nt: TGCGCCAGCAGCCAAGAATTAGCGCGGGGGTCCGAGCAGTACTTC
v_gene: TRBV4-1; j_gene: TRBJ1-3; abundance: .; d_gene: TRBD1; CDR3aa: CASSQDRNRGLITIYF; CDR3nt: TGCGCCAGCAGCCAAGATCGAAACAGGGGGCTGATCACCATATATTTT
v_gene: TRBV20-1; j_gene: TRBJ2-1; abundance: .; d_gene: TRBD2; CDR3aa: CSASRGGIEVYNEQFF; CDR3nt: TGCAGTGCTAGTCGGGGGGGGATTGAGGTCTACAATGAGCAGTTCTTC